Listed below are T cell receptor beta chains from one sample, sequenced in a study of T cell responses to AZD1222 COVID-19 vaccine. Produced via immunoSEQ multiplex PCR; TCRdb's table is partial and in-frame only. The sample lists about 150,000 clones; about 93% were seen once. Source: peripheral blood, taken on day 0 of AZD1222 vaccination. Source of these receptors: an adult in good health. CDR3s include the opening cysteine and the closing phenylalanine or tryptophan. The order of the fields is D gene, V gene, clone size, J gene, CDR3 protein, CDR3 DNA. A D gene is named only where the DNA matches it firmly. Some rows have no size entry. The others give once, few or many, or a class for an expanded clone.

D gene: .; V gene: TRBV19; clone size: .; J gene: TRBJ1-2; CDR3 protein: CASSILRTQPYGYTF; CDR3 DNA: TGTGCCAGTAGTATCCTAAGGACCCAACCTTATGGCTACACCTTC
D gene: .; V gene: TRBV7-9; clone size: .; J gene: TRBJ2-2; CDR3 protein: CASSLAFGLNTGELFF; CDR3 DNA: TGTGCCAGCAGCTTAGCTTTTGGGCTAAACACCGGGGAGCTGTTTTTT
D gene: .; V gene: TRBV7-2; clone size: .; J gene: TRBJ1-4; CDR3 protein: CASTKGKADEKLFF; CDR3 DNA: TGTGCCAGCACCAAGGGAAAGGCTGATGAAAAACTGTTTTTT
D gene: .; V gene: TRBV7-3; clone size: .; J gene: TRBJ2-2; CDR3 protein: CASSLLSEAGELFF; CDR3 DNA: TGTGCCAGCAGCCTCCTCTCCGAAGCCGGGGAGCTGTTTTTT
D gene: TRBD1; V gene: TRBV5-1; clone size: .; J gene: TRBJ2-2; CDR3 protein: CASSLVLWDRGSGELFF; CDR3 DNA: TGCGCCAGCAGCTTGGTCCTTTGGGACAGGGGGTCCGGGGAGCTGTTTTTT
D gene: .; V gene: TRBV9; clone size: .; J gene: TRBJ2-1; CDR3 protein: CASSVRYNEQFF; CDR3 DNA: TGTGCCAGCAGCGTAAGGTACAATGAGCAGTTCTTC
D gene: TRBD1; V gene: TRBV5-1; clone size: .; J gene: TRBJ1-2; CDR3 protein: CASSLGQGAGNYGYTF; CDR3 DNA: TGCGCCAGCAGCCTCGGACAGGGGGCGGGGAACTATGGCTACACCTTC
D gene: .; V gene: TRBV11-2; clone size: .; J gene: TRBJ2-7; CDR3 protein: CASSLYGGPGYEQYF; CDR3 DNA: TGTGCCAGCAGCTTATACGGGGGCCCGGGGTACGAGCAGTACTTC
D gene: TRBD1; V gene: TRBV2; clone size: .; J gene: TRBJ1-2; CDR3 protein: CASSEYRGNGYTF; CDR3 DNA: TGTGCCAGCAGTGAATACAGGGGTAACGGCTACACCTTC
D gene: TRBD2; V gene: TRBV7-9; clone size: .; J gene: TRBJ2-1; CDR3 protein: CASSPRASGSRGEQFF; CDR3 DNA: TGTGCCAGCAGCCCCCGGGCTAGCGGGAGTAGGGGTGAGCAGTTCTTC
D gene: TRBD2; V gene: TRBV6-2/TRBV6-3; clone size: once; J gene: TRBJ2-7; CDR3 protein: CASSARLALQYF; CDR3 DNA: TGTGCCAGCAGTGCTAGACTAGCGTTGCAGTACTTC
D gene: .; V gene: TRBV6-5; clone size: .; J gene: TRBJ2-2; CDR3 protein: CASAPTTFGTGELFF; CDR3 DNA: TGTGCCAGCGCACCGACCACATTTGGCACCGGGGAGCTGTTTTTT
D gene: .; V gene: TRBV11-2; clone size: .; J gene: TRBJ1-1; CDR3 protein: CASSLGDGRVTEAFF; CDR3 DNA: TGTGCCAGCAGCTTAGGGGACGGGAGGGTTACTGAAGCTTTCTTT
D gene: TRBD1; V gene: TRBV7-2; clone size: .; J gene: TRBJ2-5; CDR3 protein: CASSLAGSRGRAETQYF; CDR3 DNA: TGTGCCAGCAGCTTAGCGGGGAGCAGGGGGCGTGCGGAGACCCAGTACTTC
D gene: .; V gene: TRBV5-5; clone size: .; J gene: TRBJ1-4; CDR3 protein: CASSSPGGDEKLFF; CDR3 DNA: TGTGCCAGCAGCTCGCCGGGGGGCGACGAAAAACTGTTTTTT
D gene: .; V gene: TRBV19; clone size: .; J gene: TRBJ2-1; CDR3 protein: CASSLASAGRKGNEQFF; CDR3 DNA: TGTGCCAGTAGTCTGGCCTCCGCGGGTAGAAAGGGCAATGAGCAGTTCTTC